The clone carrying this T cell receptor (beta chain) was counted at least ten times. Its antigen is unknown. The sample's time point: persistent/refractory GD, antithyroid drugs over 5 years with positive TRAb. Following extraction of RNA from PBMCs, that RNA was used to make the TCR library. Library construction for TCR beta used iRepertoire HTBI primers and Arm-PCR of CDR3 regions. TCRdb called the multiplex PCR reads again in MiXCR, with one record for every CDR3 protein. This sample has 400,000 to 500,000 distinct CDR3 sequences, with 21% found just once. V lost 6 bases to trimming and J lost 0 bases, with 11 bases between them. The CDR3 is 14 residues long. This specimen comes from a study of regulatory T cells in long-lasting Graves disease. Study-level background: Over 5 years of antithyroid drugs plus positive TSH receptor antibodies defined persistent Graves' disease.

Study results and limitations: Compared with new cases, persistent Graves' patients showed reduced TCR diversity. When disease was persistent, TRBV28, TRBJ1-2 and TRBJ2-5 were the favored segments.

The chain uses TRBV12-3 or TRBV12-4 and TRBJ1-1, with a possible D match to TRBD1 (6 bases). Sample: peripheral blood mononuclear cells (PBMCs), taken when the disease was refractory, from a patient treated with antithyroid drugs. The clonotype originates from a female donor with Graves disease. The CDR3 nucleotides are TGTGCCAGCAGCCCGGACAGCCTGAACACTGAAGCTTTCTTT. Protein: CASSPDSLNTEAFF.